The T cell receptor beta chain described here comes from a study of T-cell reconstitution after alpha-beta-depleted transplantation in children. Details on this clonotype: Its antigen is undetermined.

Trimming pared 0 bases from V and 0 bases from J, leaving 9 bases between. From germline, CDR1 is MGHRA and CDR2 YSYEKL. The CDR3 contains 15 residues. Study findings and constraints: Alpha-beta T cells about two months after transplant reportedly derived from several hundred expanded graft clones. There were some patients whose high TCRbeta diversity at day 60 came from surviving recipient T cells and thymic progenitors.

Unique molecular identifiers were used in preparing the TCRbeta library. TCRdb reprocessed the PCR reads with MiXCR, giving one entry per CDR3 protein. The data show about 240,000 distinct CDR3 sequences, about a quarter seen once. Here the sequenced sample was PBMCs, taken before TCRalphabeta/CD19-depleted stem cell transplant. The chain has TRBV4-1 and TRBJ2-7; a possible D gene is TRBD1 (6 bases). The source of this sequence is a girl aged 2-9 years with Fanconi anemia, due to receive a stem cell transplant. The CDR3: CASSQEQGGSYEQYF. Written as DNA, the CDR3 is TGCGCCAGCAGCCAAGAGCAAGGGGGCTCCTACGAGCAGTACTTC.